This T cell receptor beta chain was captured in a study of blood T cells in healthy people across ages. This CDR3 has 14 amino acids. Germline CDR1 is MGHRA and CDR2 is YSYEKL. Trimming took 5 bases from V and 4 from J, leaving 14 bases between them. Study-level points and caveats: Shifts in expanded clonotypes may have been confounded by donor CMV status, which was unknown.

About this clonotype: The antigen is unknown.

The authors ran a second PCR of about 7 to 12 cycles using a sample-barcoded 5' primer and a J-beta primer mix. TCRdb re-derived calls from the 5' RACE reads in MiXCR, one entry per CDR3 protein. This table holds approximately 1,700,000 distinct CDR3 sequences, 30% to 40% found once. Sequences were obtained from blood. The V and J genes are TRBV4-1 and TRBJ1-2; no clear D gene. This clonotype was sampled from a human donor in good health. The CDR3 coding sequence is TGCGCCAGCAGCATAGACCTTCCAGCCTATGGCTACACCTTC. Protein sequence: CASSIDLPAYGYTF.